Below are 15 T cell receptor beta chains sequenced from a single sample in a study of T cells in Graves' hyperthyroidism and ophthalmopathy. There were TCR beta CDR3 regions amplified from RNA transcripts. In the first-round RT-PCR of the TCR CDR3, the HTBI primer set was used. TCRdb called the multiplex PCR reads again in MiXCR, with one record for every CDR3 protein. The data hold 530,000 or so distinct CDR3 sequences, with roughly 46% observed a single time. Material: peripheral blood or thyroid tissue (not recorded which). The receptors originated from a woman younger than 35 with Graves' hyperthyroidism.

This clonotype was seen repeatedly, ten times or more. This chain links TRBV20-1 with TRBJ2-7; 12 nucleotides agree with TRBD2. This CDR3 has 14 amino acids. CDR1 is DFQATT, CDR2 SNEGSKA, per germline (reference sequence). J gave up 5 bases and V 7 bases, and 9 bases lay outside the gene matches. The CDR3 sequence is CSERLAGVMDEQYF. CDR3 DNA sequence: TGCAGTGAGCGACTAGCGGGAGTTATGGACGAGCAGTACTTC.

This clonotype was recorded only once. The gene calls are TRBV7-2 and TRBJ2-5; TRBD2 agrees at 12 bases. Germline V CDR1 and CDR2: SGHTA, FQGNSA. V was pared by 5 bases and J by 4 bases, with 11 bases of the junction left unmatched. This CDR3 is 17 amino acids long. The CDR3: CASSETSGSIVRETQYF. CDR3 DNA: TGTGCCAGCAGCGAGACTAGCGGGAGCATCGTTCGAGAGACCCAGTACTTC.

The rearrangement joins TRBV7-8 to TRBJ2-2, with D unresolved. The CDR3 contains 15 residues. V lost 4 bases and J lost 4, with 13 bases in between. CDR1 is SGHVS, CDR2 FQNEAQ, per germline. CDR3 region: CASSSGLVPTGELFF. The CDR3 nucleotides read TGTGCCAGCAGCTCCGGCCTAGTTCCCACCGGGGAGCTGTTTTTT.

The chain links TRBV20-1 to TRBJ1-2; D remains unclear. V was cut by 2 bases and J by 1 base, with 26 bases left in between. Germline V gene sequence: CDR1 DFQATT, CDR2 SNEGSKA (reference sequence). CDR3 length: 19 residues. CDR3 region: CSARRDTSLEREYNYGYTF. CDR3 coding DNA: TGCAGTGCTAGACGGGATACGTCCCTTGAGAGGGAATATAACTATGGCTACACCTTC.

Comment on this clonotype: No conserved phenylalanine or tryptophan ends this CDR3, so it is likely a read error. The limits of the CDR3 on the DNA are not certain, so only TCRdb's listed CDR3 is given. CDR3 in amino acids: CSAPGTEFY. V is TRBV20-1 and J is TRBJ1-4; the table's D call TRBD1 went unverified against the DNA. Germline V gene sequence: CDR1 DFQATT, CDR2 SNEGSKA (reference sequence). The length of the CDR3 is 9 amino acids, counting both ends.

This clonotype was picked up many times. The chain recombines TRBV5-1 with TRBJ1-6; D unclear. CDR3 length: 13 residues. Trimming pared 1 base from V and 9 bases from J, leaving 8 bases between. CDR1 SGHRS and CDR2 YFSETQ come from the germline V gene. The CDR3 coding sequence is TGCGCCAGCAGCTTGTCGGGGATTTCACCCCTCCACTTT. Protein product: CASSLSGISPLHF.

The chain employs TRBV30 and TRBJ2-7; no clear D gene. The V and J ends lost 4 bases and 0 bases respectively, with 13 bases between them. The CDR3 length is 14 residues. The V gene's germline CDR1 is GTSNPN and CDR2 SVGIG (reference sequence). Here the CDR3 reads CAWNNAYLSYEQYF. The CDR3 DNA follows: TGTGCCTGGAACAACGCATACCTCTCCTACGAGCAGTACTTC.

The chain couples TRBV6-2 or TRBV6-3 to TRBJ2-2; 7 bases are a match to TRBD2. The CDR3 runs 15 residues. V lost 1 base to trimming and J lost 2 bases; unmatched junction nucleotides: 1. Per germline, CDR1 MNHEY and CDR2 SVGEGT. In nucleotides, the CDR3 is TGTGCCAGCAGTTACTGGGGACTAAACACCGGGGAGCTGTTTTTT. The encoded protein is CASSYWGLNTGELFF.

This clonotype was observed many times. J is TRBJ2-2 and V is TRBV2; D possibly matches TRBD1 or TRBD2 (6 bases each). The CDR3 runs 15 residues. V was shortened by 7 bases and J by 5 bases, with 17 bases between the two germline ends. The germline V gene encodes CDR1 SNHLY and CDR2 FYNNEI. CDR3 DNA sequence: TGTGCCAGCACCCAATGGGGGGCAGGGACCGGGGAGCTGTTTTTT. Translating gives CASTQWGAGTGELFF.

Many counts were recorded for this clonotype. The chain couples TRBV29-1 to TRBJ1-2; 8 bases agree with TRBD1. Germline V gene sequence: CDR1 SQVTM, CDR2 ANQGSEA. V lost 1 base, J lost 2 bases, and 3 bases stayed unmatched. The CDR3 runs to 14 residues. The CDR3 here is CSVEAWTGNYGYTF. The CDR3, as DNA: TGCAGCGTTGAAGCCTGGACAGGGAACTATGGCTACACCTTC. Variable domain in full (rest from reference TRBV29-1 and TRBJ1-2): SAVISQKPSRDICQRGTSLTIQCQVDSQVTMMFWYRQQPGQSLTLIATANQGSEATYESGFVIDKFPISRPNLTFSTLTVSNMSPEDSSIYLCSVEAWTGNYGYTFGSGTRLTVV.

This clonotype was observed at least ten times. This sequence joins TRBV11-1 and TRBJ2-7; the D is unclear. The CDR3 totals 14 residues. Trimming pared 5 bases from V and 2 bases from J, leaving 13 bases between. CDR1 is SGHAT, CDR2 FQDESV, per germline (reference sequence). CDR3 nucleotide sequence: TGTGCCAGCAGCGAGCGAGGCCAGACCTACGAGCAGTACTTC. This encodes CASSERGQTYEQYF.

This clonotype was seen ten or more times. This rearrangement joins TRBV7-9 to TRBJ1-2; 7 positions match TRBD1. Trimming removed 0 bases from V and 13 bases from J; junction bases left unmatched: 8. Germline V CDR1 and CDR2: SEHNR, FQNEAQ (reference sequence). The CDR3 runs 13 residues. The CDR3 region has the DNA TGTGCCAGCAGCTTAGCTTTGCTGGGACAGCTCACCTTC. It encodes CASSLALLGQLTF. Looking up the rest from reference TRBV7-9 and TRBJ1-2 gives the full variable domain: DTGVSQNPRHKITKRGQNVTFRCDPISEHNRLYWYRQTLGQGPEFLTYFQNEAQLEKSRLLSDRFSAERPKGSFSTLEIQRTEQGDSAMYLCASSLALLGQLTFGSGTRLTVV.

The V call is TRBV15, the J call TRBJ2-7, with D possibly TRBD1 on 6 matching bases. CDR1 and CDR2 from the germline V gene are LNHNV and YYDKDF (reference sequence). Between the trimmed V and J ends, which lost 0 bases and 2 bases, there was a span of 11 bases. This CDR3 has 15 amino acids. The CDR3 region is CATSRDPQGTYEQYF. CDR3 DNA sequence: TGTGCCACCAGCAGAGATCCGCAGGGGACCTACGAGCAGTACTTC. Full variable domain (missing parts from reference TRBV15 and TRBJ2-7): DAMVIQNPRYQVTQFGKPVTLSCSQTLNHNVMYWYQQKSSQAPKLLFHYYDKDFNNEADTPDNFQSRRPNTSFCFLDIRSPGLGDTAMYLCATSRDPQGTYEQYFGPGTRLTVT.

This clonotype has only a few counts. This rearrangement joins TRBV7-6 to TRBJ2-7; D remains ambiguous. The J call is uncertain, as TRBJ2-1 better fits the DNA end. The CDR3 has 12 amino acids. Looked up from germline, CDR1 is SGHVS and CDR2 is FNYEAQ. This chain's CDR3 is CASSRGLDEQFF. The CDR3, as DNA: TGTGCCAGCAGCCGTGGATTGGATGAGCAGTTCTTC.

The gene calls are TRBV7-9 and TRBJ1-1; D is possibly TRBD1 (5 bases). The CDR3 totals 15 residues. Trimming removed 4 bases from V and 4 bases from J, with 16 bases in between. CDR1 and CDR2 (germline): SEHNR, FQNEAQ (reference sequence). The CDR3 DNA is TGTGCCAGCAGCTCGCAGGGCGGGAGTAGCACTGAAGCTTTCTTT. It translates to CASSSQGGSSTEAFF.